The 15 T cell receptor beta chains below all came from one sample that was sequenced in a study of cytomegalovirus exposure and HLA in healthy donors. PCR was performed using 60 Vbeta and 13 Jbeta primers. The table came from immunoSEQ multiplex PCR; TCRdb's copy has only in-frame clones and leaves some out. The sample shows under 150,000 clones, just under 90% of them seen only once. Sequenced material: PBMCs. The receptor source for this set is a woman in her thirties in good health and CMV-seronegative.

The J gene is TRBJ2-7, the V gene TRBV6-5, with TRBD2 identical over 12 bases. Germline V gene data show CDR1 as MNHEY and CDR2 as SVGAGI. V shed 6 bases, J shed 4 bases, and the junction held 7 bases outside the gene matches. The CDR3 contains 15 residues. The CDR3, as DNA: TGTGCCAGCAGACATACTAGCGGGGGGTTTTACGAGCAGTACTTC. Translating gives CASRHTSGGFYEQYF.

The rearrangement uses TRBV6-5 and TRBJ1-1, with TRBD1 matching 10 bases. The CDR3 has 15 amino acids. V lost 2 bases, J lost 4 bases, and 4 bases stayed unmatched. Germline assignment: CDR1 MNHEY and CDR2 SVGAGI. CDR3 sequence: CASSYDRGRSTEAFF. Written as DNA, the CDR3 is TGTGCCAGCAGTTACGACAGGGGGCGAAGCACTGAAGCTTTCTTT.

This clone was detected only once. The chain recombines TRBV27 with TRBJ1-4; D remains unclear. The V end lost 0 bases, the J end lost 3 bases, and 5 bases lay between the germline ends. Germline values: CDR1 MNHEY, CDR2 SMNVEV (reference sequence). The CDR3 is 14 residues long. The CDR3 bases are TGTGCCAGCAGTTTATCGTTAGCTAATGAAAAACTGTTTTTT. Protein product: CASSLSLANEKLFF.

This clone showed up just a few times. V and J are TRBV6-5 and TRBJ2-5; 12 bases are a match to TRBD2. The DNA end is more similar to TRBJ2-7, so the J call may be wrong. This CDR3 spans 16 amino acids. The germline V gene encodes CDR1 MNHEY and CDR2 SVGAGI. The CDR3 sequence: CASSYSKTSGSYEQYF. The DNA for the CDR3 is TGTGCCAGCAGTTACTCGAAGACTAGCGGGAGCTACGAGCAGTACTTC.

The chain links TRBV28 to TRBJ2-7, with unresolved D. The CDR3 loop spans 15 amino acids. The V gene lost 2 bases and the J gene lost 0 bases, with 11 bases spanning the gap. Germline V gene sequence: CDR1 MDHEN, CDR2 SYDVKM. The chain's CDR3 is CASSLTPTSSYEQYF. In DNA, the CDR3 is TGTGCCAGCAGTTTAACGCCAACCAGCTCCTACGAGCAGTACTTC.

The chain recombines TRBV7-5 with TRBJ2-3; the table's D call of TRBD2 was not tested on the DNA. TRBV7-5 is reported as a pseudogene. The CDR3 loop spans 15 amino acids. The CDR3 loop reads CARSFGYHSTDTQYF. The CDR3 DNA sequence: TGTGCCAGAAGCTTCGGGTACCATAGCACAGATACGCAGTATTTT.

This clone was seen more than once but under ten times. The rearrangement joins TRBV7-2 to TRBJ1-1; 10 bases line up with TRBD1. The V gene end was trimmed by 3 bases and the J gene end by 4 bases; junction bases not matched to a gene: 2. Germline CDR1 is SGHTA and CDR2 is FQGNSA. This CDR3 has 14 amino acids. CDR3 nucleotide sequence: TGTGCCAGCAGCTTGGGACAGGGGCGCACTGAAGCTTTCTTT. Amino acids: CASSLGQGRTEAFF.

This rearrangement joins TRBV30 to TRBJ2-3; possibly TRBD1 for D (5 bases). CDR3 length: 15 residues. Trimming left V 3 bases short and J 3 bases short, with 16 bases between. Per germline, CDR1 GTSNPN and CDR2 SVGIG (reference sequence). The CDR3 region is CAWSLIGDRTDTQYF. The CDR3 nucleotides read TGTGCCTGGAGCCTAATAGGGGATAGGACAGATACGCAGTATTTT.

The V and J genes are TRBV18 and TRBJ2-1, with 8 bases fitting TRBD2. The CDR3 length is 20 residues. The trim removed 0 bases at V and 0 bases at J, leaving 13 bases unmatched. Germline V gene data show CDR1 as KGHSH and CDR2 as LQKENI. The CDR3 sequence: CASSPPNRGLGLFSYNEQFF. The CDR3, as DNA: TGTGCCAGCTCACCACCGAATCGGGGACTAGGATTATTCTCCTACAATGAGCAGTTCTTC.

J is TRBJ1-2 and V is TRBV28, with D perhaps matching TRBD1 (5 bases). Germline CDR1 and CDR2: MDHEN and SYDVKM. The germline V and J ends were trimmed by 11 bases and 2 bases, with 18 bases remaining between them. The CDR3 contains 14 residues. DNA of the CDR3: TGTGCCGGCAAACCGACAGATCTCAACTATGGCTACACCTTC. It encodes CAGKPTDLNYGYTF.

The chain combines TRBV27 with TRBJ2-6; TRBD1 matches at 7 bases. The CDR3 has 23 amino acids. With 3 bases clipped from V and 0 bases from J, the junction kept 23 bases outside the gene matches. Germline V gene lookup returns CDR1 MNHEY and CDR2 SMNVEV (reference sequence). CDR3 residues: CASSFIPIKTGSKDFSGANVLTF. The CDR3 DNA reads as TGTGCCAGCAGTTTTATCCCCATAAAGACAGGGAGCAAAGATTTCTCTGGGGCCAACGTCCTGACTTTC. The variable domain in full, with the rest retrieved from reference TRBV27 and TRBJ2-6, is EAQVTQNPRYLITVTGKKLTVTCSQNMNHEYMSWYRQDPGLGLRQIYYSMNVEVTDKGDVPEGYKVSRKEKRNFPLILESPSPNQTSLYFCASSFIPIKTGSKDFSGANVLTFGAGSRLTVL.

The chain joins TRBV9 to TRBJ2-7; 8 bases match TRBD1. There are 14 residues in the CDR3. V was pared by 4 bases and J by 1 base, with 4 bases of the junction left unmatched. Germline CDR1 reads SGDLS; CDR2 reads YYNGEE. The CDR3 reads CASSPDRESYEQYF. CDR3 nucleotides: TGTGCCAGCAGCCCGGACAGGGAGTCCTACGAGCAGTACTTC.

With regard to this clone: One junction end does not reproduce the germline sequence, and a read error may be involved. As DNA, the CDR3 is TGTTCCAGCAGCTTAAGACTAGCGGGAGCCGGAGATACGCAGTATTTT. This codes for CSSSLRLAGAGDTQYF. The chain has TRBV7-9 and TRBJ2-3; 12 nucleotides match TRBD2. The CDR3 covers 16 residues. The germline gives CDR1 SEHNR, CDR2 FQNEAQ (reference sequence).

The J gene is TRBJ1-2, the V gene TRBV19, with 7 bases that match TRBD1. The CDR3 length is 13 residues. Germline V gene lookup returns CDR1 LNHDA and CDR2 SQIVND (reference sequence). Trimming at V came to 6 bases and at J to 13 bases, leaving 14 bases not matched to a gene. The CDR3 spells CASRTRGSGHCTF. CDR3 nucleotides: TGTGCCAGTAGGACCAGGGGGAGCGGACACTGCACCTTC.

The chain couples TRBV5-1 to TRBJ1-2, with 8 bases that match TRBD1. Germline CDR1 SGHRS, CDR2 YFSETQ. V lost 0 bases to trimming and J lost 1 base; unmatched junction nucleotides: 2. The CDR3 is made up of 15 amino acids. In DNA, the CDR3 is TGCGCCAGCAGCTTGGGCAGGGGGCTTAACTATGGCTACACCTTC. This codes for CASSLGRGLNYGYTF.